The TCR beta chain under discussion was sequenced for a study of glioma-infiltrating T cells. General observations from the study: Gliomas, especially low-grade, showed above-expected tissue-blood divergence; non-neoplastic patients showed below. Only very few CDR3 sequences appeared in both tissue and blood.

A note on this clonotype: The antigen is undetermined. Little can be read into the size of this beta chain, an off-target read in a library designed for alpha chains.

Germline V gives CDR1 MNHEY, CDR2 SVGEGT. V was cut by 8 bases and J by 5 bases, with 9 bases left in between. The CDR3 is made up of 11 amino acids. TCR alpha and beta CDR3 regions were amplified from RNA using iRepertoire nested multiplex PCR. For one-step reverse transcription and amplification, 100-400 ng of tissue mRNA or PBMC total RNA was used. TCRdb recomputed calls from the multiplex PCR reads with MiXCR, one row per CDR3 protein. Among roughly 3,600 distinct CDR3 sequences listed, around 86% were seen once. The V and J genes are TRBV6-2 or TRBV6-3 and TRBJ1-2; D call uncertain. This sequence was found in a human donor with low-grade glioma or glioblastoma, undergoing nonglioma brain surgery, or in good health (not recorded which). Sample: glioma tissue, nonneoplastic brain tissue, or PBMCs (not recorded which). CDR3 in amino acids: CASGGGYGYTF. For the CDR3, the DNA is TGTGCCAGCGGCGGAGGATATGGCTACACCTTC.